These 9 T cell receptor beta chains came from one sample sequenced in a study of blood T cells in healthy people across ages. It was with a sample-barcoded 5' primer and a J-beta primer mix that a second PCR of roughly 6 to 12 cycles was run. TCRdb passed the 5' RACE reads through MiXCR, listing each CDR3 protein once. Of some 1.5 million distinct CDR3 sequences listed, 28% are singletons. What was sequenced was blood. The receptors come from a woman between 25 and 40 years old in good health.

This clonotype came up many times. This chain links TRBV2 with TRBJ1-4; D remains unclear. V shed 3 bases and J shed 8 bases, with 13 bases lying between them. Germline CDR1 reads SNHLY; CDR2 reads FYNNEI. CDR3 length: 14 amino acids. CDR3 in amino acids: CASSDSLLGEKLFF. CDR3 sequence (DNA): TGTGCCAGCAGTGATAGTCTCTTGGGAGAAAAACTGTTTTTT.

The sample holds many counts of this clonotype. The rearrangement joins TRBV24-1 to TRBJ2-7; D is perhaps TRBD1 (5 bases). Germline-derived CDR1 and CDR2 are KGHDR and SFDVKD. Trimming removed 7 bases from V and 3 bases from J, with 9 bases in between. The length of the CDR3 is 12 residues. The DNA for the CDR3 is TGTGCCACCAGCGATGACAGCTACGAGCAGTACTTC. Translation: CATSDDSYEQYF.

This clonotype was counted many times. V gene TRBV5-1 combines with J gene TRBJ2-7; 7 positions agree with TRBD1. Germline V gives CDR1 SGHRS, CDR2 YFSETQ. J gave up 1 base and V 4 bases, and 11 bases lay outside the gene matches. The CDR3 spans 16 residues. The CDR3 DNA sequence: TGCGCCAGCAGCATACAGGGGACGCGGGCATCCTACGAGCAGTACTTC. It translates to CASSIQGTRASYEQYF.

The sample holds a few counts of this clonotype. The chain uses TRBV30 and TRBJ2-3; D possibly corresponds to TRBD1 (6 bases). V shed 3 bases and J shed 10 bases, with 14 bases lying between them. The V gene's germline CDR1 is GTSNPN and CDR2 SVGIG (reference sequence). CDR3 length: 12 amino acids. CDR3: CAWRGTSNPQYF. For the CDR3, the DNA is TGTGCCTGGAGGGGGACATCCAATCCGCAGTATTTT. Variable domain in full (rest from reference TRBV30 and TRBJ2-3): SQTIHQWPATLVQPVGSPLSLECTVEGTSNPNLYWYRQAAGRGLQLLFYSVGIGQISSEVPQNLSASRPQDRQFILSSKKLLLSDSGFYLCAWRGTSNPQYFGPGTRLTVL.

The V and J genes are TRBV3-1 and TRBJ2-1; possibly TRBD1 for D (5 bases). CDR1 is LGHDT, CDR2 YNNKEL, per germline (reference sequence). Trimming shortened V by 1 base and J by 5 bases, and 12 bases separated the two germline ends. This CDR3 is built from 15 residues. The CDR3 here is CASSQGRGSNNEQFF. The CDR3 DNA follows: TGTGCCAGCAGCCAAGGAAGGGGATCTAACAATGAGCAGTTCTTC.

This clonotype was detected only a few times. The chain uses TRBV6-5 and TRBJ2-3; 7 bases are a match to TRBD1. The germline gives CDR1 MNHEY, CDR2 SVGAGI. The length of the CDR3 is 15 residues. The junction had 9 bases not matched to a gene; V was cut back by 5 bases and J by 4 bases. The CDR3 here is CASSPLQGISDTQYF. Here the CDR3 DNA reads TGTGCCAGCAGTCCATTACAGGGGATTTCAGATACGCAGTATTTT.

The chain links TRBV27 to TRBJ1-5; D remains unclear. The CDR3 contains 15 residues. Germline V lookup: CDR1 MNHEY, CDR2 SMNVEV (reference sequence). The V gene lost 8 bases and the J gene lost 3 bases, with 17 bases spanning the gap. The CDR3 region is CASGGSDRFNQPQHF. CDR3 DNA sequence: TGTGCCAGCGGCGGGTCGGACCGATTCAATCAGCCCCAGCATTTT.

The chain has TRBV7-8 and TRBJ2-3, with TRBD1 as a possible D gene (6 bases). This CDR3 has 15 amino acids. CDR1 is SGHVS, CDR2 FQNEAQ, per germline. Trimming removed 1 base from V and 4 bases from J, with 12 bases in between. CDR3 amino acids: CASSLERGWSDTQYF. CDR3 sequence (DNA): TGTGCCAGCAGCTTAGAGAGGGGGTGGTCAGATACGCAGTATTTT.

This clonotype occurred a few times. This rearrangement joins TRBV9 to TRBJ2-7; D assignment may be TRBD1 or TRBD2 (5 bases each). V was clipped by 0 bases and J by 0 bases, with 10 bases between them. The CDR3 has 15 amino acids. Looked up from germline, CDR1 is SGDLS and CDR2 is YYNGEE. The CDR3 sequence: CASSVGWGTSYEQYF. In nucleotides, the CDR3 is TGTGCCAGCAGCGTAGGATGGGGGACCTCCTACGAGCAGTACTTC. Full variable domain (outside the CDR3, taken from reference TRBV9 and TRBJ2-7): DSGVTQTPKHLITATGQRVTLRCSPRSGDLSVYWYQQSLDQGLQFLIQYYNGEERAKGNILERFSAQQFPDLHSELNLSSLELGDSALYFCASSVGWGTSYEQYFGPGTRLTVT.